Below are 20 T cell receptor beta chains sequenced from a single sample in a study of blood T cell repertoires in COVID-19. Repertoires were generated with immunoSEQ multiplex PCR, while TCRdb's copy carries only in-frame clones and drops some. The repertoire includes fewer than 250,000 clones, 88% of them detected once, and under 15% sits in the top ten. Sequenced input: PBMCs or T cells enriched from blood (not recorded which). These receptors originate from a woman between 45 and 60 years old with acute COVID-19.

This clone has just a few counts. J is TRBJ1-5 and V is TRBV7-6; D remains unclear. The CDR3 runs to 14 residues. Between the trimmed V and J ends, which lost 2 bases and 0 bases, there was a span of 5 bases. Per the germline V gene, CDR1 is SGHVS and CDR2 is FNYEAQ. Here the CDR3 reads CASSLTASNQPQHF. CDR3 DNA: TGTGCCAGCAGCTTAACAGCTAGCAATCAGCCCCAGCATTTT.

This chain uses TRBV24-1 with TRBJ2-7; 9 bases are shared with TRBD1. Germline lookup yields CDR1 KGHDR and CDR2 SFDVKD. Trimming cost V 4 bases and J 7 bases; bases outside gene matches: 10. The CDR3 totals 15 residues. CDR3 protein: CATSDAGQGIGEQYF. The CDR3 coding sequence is TGTGCCACCAGTGACGCGGGACAGGGAATTGGTGAGCAGTACTTC.

Concerning this clone: At the DNA level, this CDR3 is encoded by other sequences in the same sample as well. V gene TRBV20-1 combines with J gene TRBJ2-3; D not certain. The ends were cut back, 2 bases at V and 5 bases at J, with 5 bases in the middle. Germline-derived CDR1 and CDR2 are DFQATT and SNEGSKA (reference sequence). This CDR3 is 11 amino acids long. The CDR3 DNA follows: TGCAGTGCTAGACGCGGAGATACGCAGTATTTT. This gives the protein CSARRGDTQYF.

The chain joins TRBV7-6 to TRBJ2-1; 12 bases are a match to TRBD2. V was pared by 5 bases and J by 6 bases, with 8 bases of the junction left unmatched. The CDR3 has 16 residues. Per the germline V gene, CDR1 is SGHVS and CDR2 is FNYEAQ. CDR3 coding DNA: TGTGCCAGCAGCCCTACCCCTAGCGGGAGGGTCAATGAGCAGTTCTTC. It translates to CASSPTPSGRVNEQFF.

The V gene is TRBV5-1, the J gene TRBJ2-5; TRBD2 is a possible D gene (6 bases). V was clipped by 3 bases and J by 5 bases, with 17 bases between them. Germline V gives CDR1 SGHRS, CDR2 YFSETQ. The CDR3 is 15 amino acids. In DNA, the CDR3 is TGCGCCAGCAGCTCCCGCATCGGAGGGACGGAGACCCAGTACTTC. Protein product: CASSSRIGGTETQYF.

The chain has TRBV29-1 and TRBJ1-2; D is possibly TRBD1 (5 bases). Germline CDR1 and CDR2: SQVTM and ANQGSEA. V lost 5 bases and J lost 6, with 16 bases in between. This CDR3 is 13 amino acids long. The chain's CDR3 is CSVWAGEVHGYTF. Written as DNA, the CDR3 is TGCAGCGTTTGGGCGGGGGAAGTGCATGGCTACACCTTC.

V is TRBV7-3 and J is TRBJ2-1, with a weak D call TRBD2 (5 bases). CDR1 SGHTA and CDR2 FQGTGA come from the germline V gene. CDR3 length: 13 residues. V dropped 3 bases and J dropped 2 bases, with 5 bases sitting between them. CDR3 residues: CASSFGTYNEQFF. CDR3 in DNA: TGTGCCAGCAGCTTCGGGACCTACAATGAGCAGTTCTTC.

CDR3: CSASYRASEQFF. The CDR3 DNA sequence: TGCAGTGCTAGTTACAGGGCGAGTGAGCAGTTCTTC. The rearrangement joins TRBV20-1 to TRBJ2-1, with D possibly TRBD1 on 6 matching bases. Germline assignment: CDR1 DFQATT and CDR2 SNEGSKA (reference sequence). The length of the CDR3 is 12 residues. The V end was cut by 3 bases, the J end by 9 bases, with 12 bases between.

V usage is TRBV5-1 and J usage is TRBJ1-2; D is possibly TRBD1 (6 bases). The length of the CDR3 is 15 residues. Germline V gene sequence: CDR1 SGHRS, CDR2 YFSETQ. With 4 bases removed from V and 10 bases from J, the gap between germline ends came to 23 bases. The CDR3 DNA is TGCGCCAGCAGCGAGAGAACAGGGACCCAACGCCTCTACACCTTC. This translates into CASSERTGTQRLYTF.

The V gene is TRBV29-1, the J gene TRBJ2-3; D is perhaps TRBD2 (6 bases). The CDR3 contains 13 residues. Germline V gives CDR1 SQVTM, CDR2 ANQGSEA. V lost 3 bases and J 2 bases, leaving 9 bases between the germline ends. CDR3 residues: CSVDGGITDTQYF. CDR3 nucleotide sequence: TGCAGCGTTGATGGGGGGATCACAGATACGCAGTATTTT.

This chain joins TRBV6-5 and TRBJ2-7, with TRBD1 matching over 9 bases. Germline assignment: CDR1 MNHEY and CDR2 SVGAGI. After removal of 6 bases from V and 6 bases from J, the junction contained 3 bases not matched to a gene. This CDR3 comprises 12 residues. For the CDR3, the DNA is TGTGCCAGCAGCACAGGGGGCGGCGAGCAGTACTTC. It specifies CASSTGGGEQYF.

This chain links TRBV12-3 or TRBV12-4 with TRBJ2-7; D is ambiguous. This CDR3 is built from 11 residues. V lost 8 bases and J lost 2, with 7 bases in between. The CDR3 region is CASGQTYEQYF. As DNA, the CDR3 is TGTGCCAGCGGCCAGACCTACGAGCAGTACTTC.

V usage is TRBV28 and J usage is TRBJ2-7, with unresolved D. The CDR3 is 12 residues long. Germline V CDR1 and CDR2: MDHEN, SYDVKM. Deletions cut 2 bases from V and 3 bases from J, with 5 bases between. Here the CDR3 reads CASSLGHYEQYF. In DNA form, the CDR3 reads TGTGCCAGCAGTTTAGGCCACTACGAGCAGTACTTC.

The genes are TRBV28 and TRBJ2-1; possible D gene TRBD2, 5 bases. There are 15 residues in the CDR3. Germline-derived CDR1 and CDR2 are MDHEN and SYDVKM. Trimming left V 7 bases short and J 0 bases short, with 13 bases between. In DNA, the CDR3 is TGTGCCAGCATCCTCAAGAGGGCCTCCTACAATGAGCAGTTCTTC. This translates into CASILKRASYNEQFF.

This chain links TRBV6-5 with TRBJ1-5; D not resolved. In germline, CDR1 is MNHEY, CDR2 SVGAGI. Trimming pared 4 bases from V and 6 bases from J, leaving 13 bases between. The CDR3 extends over 14 amino acids. CDR3 amino acids: CASSWEVGFQPQHF. Here the CDR3 DNA reads TGTGCCAGCAGTTGGGAGGTCGGGTTTCAGCCCCAGCATTTT.

The rearrangement joins TRBV30 to TRBJ1-3; the D gene is possibly TRBD1 (5 bases). Looked up from germline, CDR1 is GTSNPN and CDR2 is SVGIG (reference sequence). This CDR3 contains 15 residues. Trimming took 4 bases from V and 0 from J, leaving 13 bases between them. CDR3 DNA: TGTGCCTGGAACTATAGACAGTCCTCTGGAAACACCATATATTTT. Protein product: CAWNYRQSSGNTIYF.

This clone was seen more than once but under ten times. This rearrangement joins TRBV27 to TRBJ1-6; 11 bases fit TRBD1. The ends lost 8 bases at V and 8 bases at J; junction bases unmatched: 5. The germline CDR1 and CDR2 sequences are MNHEY and SMNVEV (reference sequence). The CDR3 sequence is 14 residues long. The CDR3 nucleotides are TGTGCCAGCCGATGGGACAGGGGGGATTCACCCCTCCACTTT. This encodes CASRWDRGDSPLHF.

This clone was seen only once. The genes are TRBV2 and TRBJ2-2; 8 nucleotides agree with TRBD1. The germline CDR1 and CDR2 sequences are SNHLY and FYNNEI. This CDR3 comprises 18 residues. The V gene end was trimmed by 8 bases and the J gene end by 4 bases; junction bases not matched to a gene: 18. CDR3 sequence: CASPGQEVKKSGTGELFF. The CDR3 region has the DNA TGTGCCAGCCCGGGACAGGAGGTAAAGAAGTCAGGCACCGGGGAGCTGTTTTTT.

The chain uses TRBV30 and TRBJ1-5; TRBD1 might be the D (5 bases). This CDR3 contains 13 residues. Germline V gives CDR1 GTSNPN, CDR2 SVGIG (reference sequence). Trimming stripped 3 bases from V and 6 bases from J, with 12 bases between. CDR3 coding DNA: TGTGCCTGGAGAGGAGGGGTCGGTCAGCCCCAGCATTTT. Protein sequence: CAWRGGVGQPQHF.

The genes are TRBV5-4 and TRBJ1-3; unclear D gene. Germline-derived CDR1 and CDR2 are SGHNT and YYREEE (reference sequence). V lost 3 bases to trimming and J lost 4 bases, with 14 bases between them. The CDR3 has 15 residues. Written as DNA, the CDR3 is TGTGCCAGCAGCTCTAATCGGGGTACGGGAAACACCATATATTTT. It specifies CASSSNRGTGNTIYF.